This T cell receptor beta chain was captured by sequencing in a study of cytomegalovirus exposure and HLA in healthy donors. The CDR3 spans 15 residues. The germline gives CDR1 SGDLS, CDR2 YYNGEE. V was clipped by 1 base and J by 4 bases, with 11 bases between them. The PCR used 60 Vbeta and 13 Jbeta primers. Profiling relied on immunoSEQ multiplex PCR, and the TCRdb table lists in-frame clones only, not all of them. Of about 130,000 clones listed, under 12% are singletons. Though probably carrying unrecorded immune exposures, donors were nominally healthy at sampling. The receptor's source is a woman younger than 30 in good health and CMV-seropositive. Sequencing was performed on PBMCs. V is TRBV9 and J is TRBJ1-4, with no clear D. The CDR3 loop reads CASSVTPQYNEKLFF. The CDR3 region has the DNA TGTGCCAGCAGCGTAACGCCACAATATAATGAAAAACTGTTTTTT. Full variable domain (missing parts from reference TRBV9 and TRBJ1-4): DSGVTQTPKHLITATGQRVTLRCSPRSGDLSVYWYQQSLDQGLQFLIQYYNGEERAKGNILERFSAQQFPDLHSELNLSSLELGDSALYFCASSVTPQYNEKLFFGSGTQLSVL.